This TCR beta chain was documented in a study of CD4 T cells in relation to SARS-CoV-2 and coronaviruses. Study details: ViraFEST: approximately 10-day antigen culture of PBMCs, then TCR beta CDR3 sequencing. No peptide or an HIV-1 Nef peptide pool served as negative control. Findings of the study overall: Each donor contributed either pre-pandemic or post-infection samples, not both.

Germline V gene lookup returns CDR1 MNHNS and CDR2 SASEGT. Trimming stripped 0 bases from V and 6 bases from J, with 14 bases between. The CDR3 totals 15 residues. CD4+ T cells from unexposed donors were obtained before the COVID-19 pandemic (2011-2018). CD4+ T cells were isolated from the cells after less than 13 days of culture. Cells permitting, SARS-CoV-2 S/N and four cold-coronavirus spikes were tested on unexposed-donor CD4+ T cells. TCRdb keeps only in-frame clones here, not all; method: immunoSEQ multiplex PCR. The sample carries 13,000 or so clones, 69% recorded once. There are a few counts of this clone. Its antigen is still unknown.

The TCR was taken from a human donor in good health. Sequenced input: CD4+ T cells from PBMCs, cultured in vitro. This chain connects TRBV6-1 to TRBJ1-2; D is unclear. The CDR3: CASSEAGWGWDGYTF. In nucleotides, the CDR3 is TGTGCCAGCAGTGAAGCAGGGTGGGGATGGGATGGCTACACCTTC.